The rows below give T cell receptor beta chains drawn from one sample of a study of blood T cells in healthy people across ages. TCRdb ran MiXCR on the 5' RACE reads and lists one entry per CDR3 protein. The profile covers about 680,000 distinct CDR3 sequences, with around 48% appearing a single time and 25% to 35% taken by the ten largest. Input material: blood. These receptor sequences come from a woman aged 60-70 years in good health. Each CDR3 is given with its conserved first and last residue. D genes are given only for firm matches. Rows may omit the clone size; those that give it use once, few, many or a size class.

TRBJ2-1 TRBV19 NA TRBD2 TGTGCCAGTAGTAAGGGGAGTAGCGGGGTTTACAATGAGCAGTTCTTC CASSKGSSGVYNEQFF
TRBJ2-7 TRBV5-4 NA TRBD2 TGTGCCAGCAGCAAGCCGGGACTAGCGGAGAGCTCCTACGAGCAGTACTTC CASSKPGLAESSYEQYF
TRBJ2-3 TRBV20-1 NA NA TGCAGTGCTGGAGGGGCGGGTAGCACAGATACGCAGTATTTT CSAGGAGSTDTQYF
TRBJ2-6 TRBV29-1 NA NA TGCAGCGTTGGGGTAACTGGGGCCAACGTCCTGACTTTC CSVGVTGANVLTF
TRBJ1-2 TRBV6-2/TRBV6-3 NA TRBD1 TGTGCCAGCAGTTGGTTGGGACAGGGAGGCTATGGCTACACCTTC CASSWLGQGGYGYTF
TRBJ2-3 TRBV28 NA NA TGTGCCGGCGGCCGAGACAGCACAGATACGCAGTATTTT CAGGRDSTDTQYF
TRBJ2-3 TRBV7-2 NA NA TGTGCCAGCAGCCCTAGGCTGGCGGTAACTTCCGTTAGCACAGATACGCAGTATTTT CASSPRLAVTSVSTDTQYF
TRBJ2-5 TRBV28 NA NA TGTGCCAGCAGTAAGACAGGAAAACAAGAGACCCAGTACTTC CASSKTGKQETQYF
TRBJ2-7 TRBV29-1 NA NA TGCAGCGTTGGCTTGGACACTTACTACGAGCAGTACTTC CSVGLDTYYEQYF
TRBJ2-1 TRBV4-3 NA TRBD2 TGCGCCAGCAGCCAAGAAAAGGGACTAGCGGGATACTATGAGCAGTTCTTC CASSQEKGLAGYYEQFF
TRBJ1-4 TRBV12-3/TRBV12-4 NA NA TGTGCCAGCAGTTTGAGGGACCGCAATGAAAAACTGTTTTTT CASSLRDRNEKLFF
TRBJ2-1 TRBV29-1 NA TRBD1 TGCAGCTATCGACAGGGTCTTAACAATGAGCAGTTCTTC CSYRQGLNNEQFF
TRBJ2-2 TRBV12-3/TRBV12-4 NA NA TGTGCCAGCAGTTTATTCGGCAGGGGCACCGGGGAGCTGTTTTTT CASSLFGRGTGELFF
TRBJ2-7 TRBV20-1 many TRBD2 TGCAGTGCTAGCAAGGGGACTAGCGGGACCTCCTACGAGCAGTACTTC CSASKGTSGTSYEQYF
TRBJ2-7 TRBV28 few TRBD1 TGTGCCAGTTTGACAGGGTTATCCTACGAGCAGTACTTC CASLTGLSYEQYF
TRBJ2-3 TRBV27 NA NA TGTGCCAGCAGTCTCCCTGACGACACAGATACGCAGTATTTT CASSLPDDTDTQYF
TRBJ2-1 TRBV20-1 few TRBD2 TGCAGTGCCGATTATAGCGGGAGGTCGGATGAGCAGTTCTTC CSADYSGRSDEQFF
TRBJ2-7 TRBV20-1 NA TRBD2 TGCAGTGCTACCCCGAGTAGCGGGAGGGCTTGGGAGCAGTACTTC CSATPSSGRAWEQYF
TRBJ2-7 TRBV7-2 few NA TGTGCCAGCAGCTTAGTAGGTTCTTGGCAGGGAGGGCAGTACTTC CASSLVGSWQGGQYF
TRBJ2-3 TRBV7-9 NA TRBD2 TGTGCCACCAGGGCTAGCGGGAGTCTGGATACGCAGTATTTT CATRASGSLDTQYF
TRBJ2-3 TRBV5-1 NA NA TGCGCCAGCAGCTGGCAGAACCCTAGCACAGATACGCAGTATTTT CASSWQNPSTDTQYF
TRBJ1-2 TRBV5-4 few NA TGTGCCAGCAGCTTTGAGGGCCTGGCGCAGGGTGGCTACACCTTC CASSFEGLAQGGYTF
TRBJ2-4 TRBV2 many TRBD2 TGTGCCACCGGGACTAGCGGGAGATACATTCAGTACTTC CATGTSGRYIQYF
TRBJ1-2 TRBV6-2/TRBV6-3 NA NA TGTGCCAGCAGTTACTCGAGAGCTCACATGAGGAGCTTCGGCTACACCTTC CASSYSRAHMRSFGYTF
TRBJ2-7 TRBV20-1 NA TRBD1 TGCAGTGCATCTCCCAGGCCAGGGGGTAGGGAAAGATCCGAGCAGTACTTC CSASPRPGGRERSEQYF
TRBJ1-6 TRBV4-2 NA NA TGTGCCAGCAGCCAGTCCGGGACGGACAATTCACCCCTCCACTTT CASSQSGTDNSPLHF
TRBJ2-5 TRBV6-5 NA NA TGTGCCAGCAGTTACACCTTGGACAGTCAAGAGACCCAGTACTTC CASSYTLDSQETQYF
TRBJ1-1 TRBV7-2 NA TRBD1 TGTGCCAGCAGCTTAGACAGGGGGGATACTGAAGCTTTCTTT CASSLDRGDTEAFF
TRBJ2-1 TRBV29-1 NA NA TGCAGCGTTGGGGGGGGTATACAGGGGCACTACAATGAGCAGTTCTTC CSVGGGIQGHYNEQFF
TRBJ2-5 TRBV7-3 NA NA TGTGCCAGCAGCCTGACTAGGAGTGATGGGCAGTACTTC CASSLTRSDGQYF
TRBJ2-7 TRBV6-6 NA NA TGTGCCAGCAAAGGCGGCCTTGCCTACCTCGGCGAGCAGTACTTC CASKGGLAYLGEQYF
TRBJ2-2 TRBV9 NA TRBD1 TGTGCCAGCAGCCCGGACAGGGGGCGCACCGGGGAGCTGTTTTTT CASSPDRGRTGELFF
TRBJ2-3 TRBV6-1 NA NA TGTGCCAGCAGCGCCCGCCCCACAGATACGCAGTATTTT CASSARPTDTQYF
TRBJ2-3 TRBV29-1 NA NA TGCAGCGTACGGACACTGACAGATACGCAGTATTTT CSVRTLTDTQYF
TRBJ2-5 TRBV5-1 few NA TGCGCCAGCAGCTCGGGGAGCCCTCCCCAGACCCAGTACTTC CASSSGSPPQTQYF
TRBJ2-7 TRBV27 NA NA TGTGCCAGCAGACGCTCCGTGGGTGGCGAGCAGTACTTC CASRRSVGGEQYF
TRBJ1-6 TRBV27 NA NA TGTGCCAGCAGTGTTAGCAGGGGCGATTGGTCACCCCTCCACTTT CASSVSRGDWSPLHF
TRBJ1-5 TRBV16 once TRBD1 TGTGCCAGCAGCCGCCAGACAGGGGATCAGCCCCAGCATTTT CASSRQTGDQPQHF
TRBJ2-7 TRBV6-2/TRBV6-3 once NA TGTGCCAGCAGTTCCCCGGGGAGGGGGCGATACGAGCAGTACTTC CASSSPGRGRYEQYF
TRBJ2-5 TRBV3-1 many NA TGTGCCAGCAGCCAAGGGGGGGCAGCAGGGCAGTACTTC CASSQGGAAGQYF
TRBJ2-7 TRBV28 NA NA TGTGCCAGCAGTTTTGGGCAGGAGCCTTACGAGCAGTACTTC CASSFGQEPYEQYF
TRBJ2-7 TRBV20-1 NA NA TGCAGTGCTGAAAACCGGGCCCTAACGTCCTACGAGCAGTACTTC CSAENRALTSYEQYF
TRBJ2-4 TRBV6-1 few NA TGTGCCAGCAGTAGCGAACCATCGGGGGCCAAAAACATTCAGTACTTC CASSSEPSGAKNIQYF
TRBJ1-1 TRBV7-3 few NA TGTGCCAGCAGCTCAAACACAGGGTCTGAAGCTTTCTTT CASSSNTGSEAFF
TRBJ2-3 TRBV20-1 NA TRBD1 TGCAGTGCTGGCGGACAGGGTCGACGCACAGATACGCAGTATTTT CSAGGQGRRTDTQYF
TRBJ2-1 TRBV29-1 few NA TGCAGCGTTGAAGATCTTTTTAGCGGAGCGTACAATGAGCAGTTCTTC CSVEDLFSGAYNEQFF
TRBJ2-5 TRBV5-1 many NA TGCGCCAGCAGCTCCGGGGCCCTCCGGGGTGGGCAAGAGACCCAGTACTTC CASSSGALRGGQETQYF
TRBJ1-4 TRBV3-1 once NA TGTGCCAGCAGCCAATGGCTAGCGAACACCGAAAAGCTGTTTTTT CASSQWLANTEKLFF
TRBJ2-5 TRBV2 few TRBD1 TGTGCCAGCAGCGCGACAGGGCAAGAGACCCAGTACTTC CASSATGQETQYF
TRBJ1-1 TRBV7-9 NA NA TGTGCCAGCAGCTTAGGTGGGGCAACGAACACTGAAGCTTTCTTT CASSLGGATNTEAFF
TRBJ2-3 TRBV9 NA NA TGTGCCAGCAGCGTAAGGGGAGACGGCACAGATACGCAGTATTTT CASSVRGDGTDTQYF
TRBJ2-5 TRBV7-2 NA NA TGTGCCAGCAGATTCAGGGGTGGGCAAGAGACCCAGTACTTC CASRFRGGQETQYF
TRBJ1-2 TRBV12-3/TRBV12-4 NA NA TGTGCCAGCAGCCCGACGGGGGGCCGGGATGGCTACACCTTC CASSPTGGRDGYTF